This T cell receptor (beta chain) was recovered during a study of shared clonotypes between healthy human individuals. Overall study results and limits: Against clonotypes common to all four donors, non-shared ones had lower generation probabilities. Among the subsets, naive ones generally showed larger estimated richness than memory ones.

CDR3 size: 15 residues. Germline V lookup: CDR1 MGHRA, CDR2 YSYEKL. About this clone: As yet, its antigen is unknown.

The assay was immunoSEQ multiplex PCR, and TCRdb's table has in-frame clones only and misses some. This sample has 2 million to 3 million clones, with roughly 92% found just once. The donors were all Caucasian adults (living in Nashville, Tennessee). Source material: naive CD4+ T cells sorted from blood. Described subset: CD45RA+ positively selected. The rearrangement uses TRBV4-1 and TRBJ2-5; either TRBD1 or TRBD2 may fit D (5 bases each). The J call may be mistaken, given a closer DNA end match to TRBJ2-7. This TCR was recovered from a man aged 18 to 30 in good health. The CDR3 bases are TGCGCCAGCAGCCCTGAGGGGCCGCTCTCCTACGAGCAGTACTTC. It translates to CASSPEGPLSYEQYF.